This entry lists 9 T cell receptor beta chains sequenced from one sample in a study of T cell responses to AZD1222 COVID-19 vaccine. Here immunoSEQ multiplex PCR was the method, and the copy in TCRdb shows in-frame clones only, minus some. The profile shows approximately 200,000 clones, about nine tenths of them singletons. The sequencing here drew on peripheral blood, taken on day 0 of MenACWY control vaccination. These receptors all come from an adult in good health.

The CDR3: CANPPTESYEQYF. CDR3 coding DNA: TGTGCCAACCCCCCGACGGAATCCTACGAGCAGTACTTC. This chain links TRBV6-4 with TRBJ2-7; D is uncertain. Germline V CDR1 and CDR2: MRHNA, SNTAGT. With 10 bases removed from V and 1 base from J, the gap between germline ends came to 14 bases. CDR3 size: 13 residues.

The rearrangement uses TRBV9 and TRBJ2-7; TRBD1 matches 7 bases. The germline V gene has CDR1 SGDLS and CDR2 YYNGEE. Trimming took 4 bases from V and 0 from J; bases not matched to a gene: 7. The CDR3 spans 15 residues. In DNA, the CDR3 is TGTGCCAGCAGCCCAGGGACAGACCCCTCCTACGAGCAGTACTTC. This gives the protein CASSPGTDPSYEQYF. The complete variable domain, with remaining parts taken from reference TRBV9 and TRBJ2-7, reads DSGVTQTPKHLITATGQRVTLRCSPRSGDLSVYWYQQSLDQGLQFLIQYYNGEERAKGNILERFSAQQFPDLHSELNLSSLELGDSALYFCASSPGTDPSYEQYFGPGTRLTVT.

The rearrangement links TRBV4-2 to TRBJ2-5; D not certain. Trimming shortened V by 0 bases and J by 5 bases, and 13 bases separated the two germline ends. CDR1 and CDR2 from the germline V gene are LGHNA and YNFKEQ. The CDR3 runs 15 residues. The CDR3 DNA reads as TGTGCCAGCAGCCAAGAGTCAGAAAGTAGGGAGACCCAGTACTTC. Residues: CASSQESESRETQYF.

The chain joins TRBV7-2 to TRBJ1-5; unclear D gene. Germline-derived CDR1 and CDR2 are SGHTA and FQGNSA. V gave up 5 bases and J gave up 1 base, with 6 bases separating them. This CDR3 comprises 13 residues. The CDR3 bases are TGTGCCAGCAGCAGATACAGCAATCAGCCCCAGCATTTT. It codes for CASSRYSNQPQHF. Full variable domain (remainder filled in from reference TRBV7-2 and TRBJ1-5): GAGVSQSPSNKVTEKGKDVELRCDPISGHTALYWYRQSLGQGLEFLIYFQGNSAPDKSGLPSDRFSAERTGGSVSTLTIQRTQQEDSAVYLCASSRYSNQPQHFGDGTRLSIL.

The rearrangement uses TRBV5-1 and TRBJ2-7, with 7 bases that match TRBD2. CDR3 length equals 16 residues. The germline CDR1 and CDR2 sequences are SGHRS and YFSETQ. The J segment lost 3 bases and the V segment lost 2 bases, leaving 11 bases of the junction unmatched. Here the CDR3 reads CASSFSTGGGLYEQYF. DNA for the CDR3: TGCGCCAGCAGCTTCTCCACCGGCGGGGGACTCTACGAGCAGTACTTC.

The CDR3 is CASSVDGGPGTDTQYF. DNA of the CDR3: TGTGCCAGCAGCGTAGACGGGGGCCCGGGTACAGATACGCAGTATTTT. The gene calls are TRBV9 and TRBJ2-3; TRBD1 or TRBD2 may be the D gene (6 bases each). The CDR3 sequence is 16 residues long. The ends were cut back, 0 bases at V and 3 bases at J, with 14 bases in the middle. The V gene's germline CDR1 is SGDLS and CDR2 YYNGEE.

The chain combines TRBV9 with TRBJ2-1, with D possibly matching TRBD1 (6 bases). The length of the CDR3 is 13 residues. V was clipped by 4 bases and J by 10 bases, with 15 bases between them. From germline, CDR1 is SGDLS and CDR2 YYNGEE. CDR3 in DNA: TGTGCCAGCAGCCCCCGAAGGGGGTACGAGCAGTTCTTC. It is translated as CASSPRRGYEQFF.

The rearrangement links TRBV7-3 to TRBJ1-2; 8 bases are shared with TRBD1. The CDR3 has 13 amino acids. V shed 0 bases and J 7 bases; nucleotides not matched to a gene: 1. Germline lookup yields CDR1 SGHTA and CDR2 FQGTGA. The CDR3 reads CASSLTDRGGYTF. CDR3 sequence (DNA): TGTGCCAGCAGCTTAACCGACAGGGGTGGCTACACCTTC.

This clone was observed once. The chain carries TRBV6-1 and TRBJ1-2, with D possibly matching TRBD1 (5 bases). This CDR3 has 14 residues. The germline V gene encodes CDR1 MNHNS and CDR2 SASEGT. Trimming took off 3 bases at V and 5 bases at J, with 13 bases between the two ends. The CDR3 coding sequence is TGTGCCAGCAGTGATGGAGGGACCGAGTATGGCTACACCTTC. It translates to CASSDGGTEYGYTF.